The 32 T cell receptor beta chains below all came from one sample that was sequenced in a study of blood T cell repertoires in COVID-19. Assay used: immunoSEQ multiplex PCR; TCRdb lists only in-frame clones, some missing. Seen here are some 69,000 clones, roughly 80% observed once, and the top ten hold 1.8%. Sequenced sample: peripheral blood. The receptors were gathered from a woman aged 55-69 years with acute or convalescent COVID-19.

This chain connects TRBV19 to TRBJ1-5, with 7 bases that match TRBD1. Germline V lookup: CDR1 LNHDA, CDR2 SQIVND (reference sequence). The CDR3 runs to 16 residues. V shed 5 bases, J shed 1 base, and the junction held 8 bases outside the gene matches. Here the CDR3 DNA reads TGTGCCAGTAGTTCCGAGGGACAGCTGAGCAATCAGCCCCAGCATTTT. It encodes CASSSEGQLSNQPQHF.

The J gene is TRBJ1-2, the V gene TRBV9; 9 bases are shared with TRBD1. The V gene end was trimmed by 2 bases and the J gene end by 7 bases; junction bases not matched to a gene: 12. The germline gives CDR1 SGDLS, CDR2 YYNGEE. The CDR3 runs to 16 residues. CDR3 in DNA: TGTGCCAGCAGCGTCGGAATGGACAGGGGTGGTGGTGGCTACACCTTC. The encoded protein is CASSVGMDRGGGGYTF. Supplemented by reference TRBV9 and TRBJ1-2, the full variable domain reads DSGVTQTPKHLITATGQRVTLRCSPRSGDLSVYWYQQSLDQGLQFLIQYYNGEERAKGNILERFSAQQFPDLHSELNLSSLELGDSALYFCASSVGMDRGGGGYTFGSGTRLTVV.

This clone occurred a few times. The J gene is TRBJ1-5, the V gene TRBV6-5, with D possibly TRBD1 on 6 matching bases. The CDR3 extends over 15 amino acids. V was cut by 5 bases and J by 0 bases, with 11 bases left in between. Germline lookup yields CDR1 MNHEY and CDR2 SVGAGI. The chain's CDR3 is CASSPDRYSNQPQHF. CDR3 nucleotides: TGTGCCAGCAGTCCAGACAGGTATAGCAATCAGCCCCAGCATTTT.

The gene calls are TRBV7-8 and TRBJ2-5; 9 bases are shared with TRBD2. Trimming at V came to 4 bases and at J to 4 bases, leaving 10 bases not matched to a gene. There are 16 residues in the CDR3. Looked up from germline, CDR1 is SGHVS and CDR2 is FQNEAQ. Here the CDR3 reads CASSSAGGRVGETQYF. The CDR3 DNA reads TGTGCCAGCAGCTCAGCGGGGGGAAGGGTAGGAGAGACCCAGTACTTC.

The chain links TRBV5-1 to TRBJ2-7; D possibly corresponds to TRBD2 (6 bases). Trimming cost V 0 bases and J 2 bases, with 9 bases left between them. The CDR3 loop spans 14 amino acids. Germline V lookup: CDR1 SGHRS, CDR2 YFSETQ. This CDR3 is CASSLDAGTYEQYF. The CDR3 coding sequence is TGCGCCAGCAGCTTGGATGCGGGAACCTACGAGCAGTACTTC.

This clone was picked up one time. The chain carries TRBV19 and TRBJ2-7; 7 nucleotides match TRBD2. V lost 5 bases to trimming and J lost 0 bases; unmatched junction nucleotides: 4. Germline V lookup: CDR1 LNHDA, CDR2 SQIVND (reference sequence). The CDR3 spans 14 residues. CDR3 DNA: TGTGCCAGTAGTCTTGGGACTAACTCCTACGAGCAGTACTTC. Encoded protein: CASSLGTNSYEQYF.

The chain has TRBV19 and TRBJ2-3, with TRBD2 matching over 11 bases. Germline V CDR1 and CDR2: LNHDA, SQIVND (reference sequence). The CDR3 length is 15 residues. Trimming at V came to 8 bases and at J to 2 bases, leaving 6 bases not matched to a gene. The CDR3 bases are TGTGCCAGTGCCGGGACTAGCGGTTACACAGATACGCAGTATTTT. Protein: CASAGTSGYTDTQYF.

This chain uses TRBV5-6 with TRBJ1-4; TRBD1 aligns across 8 bases. V trimming: 4 bases; J trimming: 16 bases; junction bases outside the gene matches: 12. This CDR3 region has 13 residues. Germline V gene sequence: CDR1 SGHDT, CDR2 YYEEEE. The CDR3 sequence: CASSQTGQGKGFF. The CDR3 DNA reads TGTGCCAGCAGCCAAACTGGACAGGGTAAGGGGTTTTTT. Full variable domain (missing parts from reference TRBV5-6 and TRBJ1-4): DAGVTQSPTHLIKTRGQQVTLRCSPKSGHDTVSWYQQALGQGPQFIFQYYEEEERQRGNFPDRFSGHQFPNYSSELNVNALLLGDSALYLCASSQTGQGKGFFGSGTQLSVL.

The chain couples TRBV15 to TRBJ1-3, with TRBD1 as a possible D gene (5 bases). Per germline, CDR1 LNHNV and CDR2 YYDKDF (reference sequence). The CDR3 runs 16 residues. Trimming removed 5 bases at V and 4 bases at J, with 18 bases between. The CDR3 sequence: CATSPTGRAVGNTIYF. Here the CDR3 DNA reads TGTGCCACCAGCCCTACGGGCAGGGCAGTAGGAAACACCATATATTTT.

This rearrangement joins TRBV7-2 to TRBJ1-2, with a weak D call TRBD1 (6 bases). CDR3 length: 12 amino acids. V shed 5 bases and J shed 9 bases, with 13 bases lying between them. Germline V gene sequence: CDR1 SGHTA, CDR2 FQGNSA. The CDR3 sequence is CASSAHRESYTF. The CDR3 nucleotides are TGTGCCAGCAGCGCACACAGGGAGAGCTACACCTTC. The variable domain in full, with the rest retrieved from reference TRBV7-2 and TRBJ1-2, is GAGVSQSPSNKVTEKGKDVELRCDPISGHTALYWYRQSLGQGLEFLIYFQGNSAPDKSGLPSDRFSAERTGGSVSTLTIQRTQQEDSAVYLCASSAHRESYTFGSGTRLTVV.

The V call is TRBV18, the J call TRBJ1-2; TRBD1 matches 8 bases. The length of the CDR3 is 14 residues. CDR1 is KGHSH, CDR2 LQKENI, per germline. Trimming cost V 6 bases and J 3 bases; bases outside gene matches: 6. The CDR3 DNA sequence: TGTGCCAGCTCCCAGAACAGGGGGGACTATGGCTACACCTTC. Translated, it gives CASSQNRGDYGYTF.

This chain connects TRBV6-2 or TRBV6-3 to TRBJ2-2, with 9 bases identical to TRBD2. The CDR3 spans 14 residues. The germline V gene encodes CDR1 MNHEY and CDR2 SVGEGT. V gave up 4 bases and J gave up 9 bases; unmatched junction bases: 6. The chain's CDR3 is CASSLAGGPRELFF. CDR3 bases: TGTGCCAGCAGTTTGGCGGGAGGGCCTCGGGAGCTGTTTTTT.

The gene calls are TRBV28 and TRBJ2-5; perhaps TRBD2 as D (5 bases). The V end lost 8 bases, the J end lost 1 base, and 11 bases lay between the germline ends. This CDR3 has 13 residues. In germline, CDR1 is MDHEN, CDR2 SYDVKM. CDR3 bases: TGTGCCAGCGGACTTGGGTTCCAAGAGACCCAGTACTTC. It yields the protein CASGLGFQETQYF.

This clone was detected only a few times. This chain connects TRBV5-6 to TRBJ1-5; the match to TRBD1 covers 7 bases. Per germline, CDR1 SGHDT and CDR2 YYEEEE. Germline trimming cut 0 bases from V and 4 bases from J; bases unmatched to any gene: 4. The CDR3 spans 15 residues. CDR3 sequence (DNA): TGTGCCAGCAGCTTGGTGAGACAGGGTAATCAGCCCCAGCATTTT. This codes for CASSLVRQGNQPQHF.

The chain links TRBV5-6 to TRBJ1-2, with 8 bases identical to TRBD1. The CDR3 runs 13 residues. The junction had 4 bases not matched to a gene; V was cut back by 5 bases and J by 4 bases. The germline gives CDR1 SGHDT, CDR2 YYEEEE. The CDR3: CASSYRGFYGYTF. The DNA of the CDR3 is TGTGCCAGCAGTTACAGGGGGTTCTATGGCTACACCTTC.

This clone was detected only a few times. J is TRBJ1-2 and V is TRBV29-1, with D perhaps matching TRBD1 (5 bases). Trimming took off 4 bases at V and 4 bases at J, with 16 bases between the two ends. The germline V gene encodes CDR1 SQVTM and CDR2 ANQGSEA. The CDR3 runs 14 residues. The chain's CDR3 is CSVGFRETSYGYTF. In nucleotides, the CDR3 is TGCAGCGTTGGTTTCAGGGAAACGAGCTATGGCTACACCTTC.

This clone was seen just once. The chain employs TRBV24-1 and TRBJ1-2, with D unresolved. Germline V gene sequence: CDR1 KGHDR, CDR2 SFDVKD. The CDR3 loop spans 11 amino acids. V dropped 6 bases and J dropped 4 bases, with 5 bases sitting between them. CDR3 in DNA: TGTGCCACCAGTTCTAGCTATGGCTACACCTTC. It specifies CATSSSYGYTF.

CDR3 protein: CASSFGISRNYGYTF. In DNA, the CDR3 is TGTGCCAGCAGCTTTGGAATAAGCAGGAACTATGGCTACACCTTC. The chain combines TRBV5-4 with TRBJ1-2; D ambiguous. Deletions cut 2 bases from V and 2 bases from J, with 13 bases between. The CDR3 has 15 amino acids. The germline V gene has CDR1 SGHNT and CDR2 YYREEE (reference sequence). The whole variable domain, filled in from reference TRBV5-4 and TRBJ1-2, reads ETGVTQSPTHLIKTRGQQVTLRCSSQSGHNTVSWYQQALGQGPQFIFQYYREEENGRGNFPPRFSGLQFPNYSSELNVNALELDDSALYLCASSFGISRNYGYTFGSGTRLTVV.

V usage is TRBV6-1 and J usage is TRBJ1-5; D is uncertain. The CDR3 contains 17 residues. Deletions cut 2 bases from V and 6 bases from J, with 20 bases between. The germline gives CDR1 MNHNS, CDR2 SASEGT. As DNA, the CDR3 is TGTGCCAGCAGTGAAATGGTTAGTGGAGGGCTCGGTCAGCCCCAGCATTTT. It yields the protein CASSEMVSGGLGQPQHF.

The V gene is TRBV19, the J gene TRBJ2-7; 10 bases match TRBD1. The CDR3 sequence is 16 residues long. From germline, CDR1 is LNHDA and CDR2 SQIVND (reference sequence). The J segment lost 1 base and the V segment lost 4 bases, leaving 7 bases of the junction unmatched. The CDR3 DNA reads as TGTGCCAGTAGTACGCGGGACAGGGGCGCTTCCTACGAGCAGTACTTC. The encoded protein is CASSTRDRGASYEQYF.

This chain connects TRBV12-3 or TRBV12-4 to TRBJ2-5; D gene unclear. CDR3 length: 11 amino acids. The V and J ends lost 4 bases and 5 bases respectively, with 5 bases between them. The CDR3 loop is CASSSSETQYF. CDR3 DNA: TGTGCCAGCAGTTCGTCGGAGACCCAGTACTTC.

V usage is TRBV5-6 and J usage is TRBJ1-1; D ambiguous. The CDR3 length is 14 residues. CDR1 and CDR2 from the germline V gene are SGHDT and YYEEEE. Trimming pared 2 bases from V and 1 base from J, leaving 9 bases between. The CDR3 DNA reads TGTGCCAGCAGCTTAGATGTTAGGAACACTGAAGCTTTCTTT. Protein: CASSLDVRNTEAFF.

This chain links TRBV7-8 with TRBJ2-7; 11 nucleotides line up with TRBD2. The CDR3 extends over 15 amino acids. CDR1 is SGHVS and CDR2 is FQNEAQ in the germline V gene. V lost 4 bases, J lost 2 bases, and 4 bases stayed unmatched. The CDR3 region has the DNA TGTGCCAGCAGCTCGACTAGCGGGGTACCCTACGAGCAGTACTTC. Translated: CASSSTSGVPYEQYF.

The CDR3 is CASSMTGRTEAFF. CDR3 in DNA: TGTGCCAGCAGCATGACAGGGAGAACTGAAGCTTTCTTT. The V gene is TRBV7-2, the J gene TRBJ1-1, with TRBD1 matching over 7 bases. Trimming at V came to 5 bases and at J to 5 bases, leaving 5 bases not matched to a gene. Looked up from germline, CDR1 is SGHTA and CDR2 is FQGNSA. CDR3 length: 13 amino acids.

CDR3 nucleotides: TGCGCCAGCAGCTCCCGCATCGGGGGGGACACTGAAGCTTTCTTT. It is translated as CASSSRIGGDTEAFF. This rearrangement joins TRBV4-1 to TRBJ1-1, with D possibly TRBD1 on 5 matching bases. V shed 5 bases and J shed 3 bases, with 16 bases lying between them. Germline lookup yields CDR1 MGHRA and CDR2 YSYEKL. CDR3 length: 15 amino acids.

CDR3 region: CASSEVLAGSTDTQYF. The CDR3 DNA is TGTGCCAGCAGTGAAGTGCTAGCGGGAAGCACAGATACGCAGTATTTT. The V gene is TRBV6-1, the J gene TRBJ2-3; 9 positions match TRBD2. CDR3 length: 16 amino acids. Germline-derived CDR1 and CDR2 are MNHNS and SASEGT. J lost 0 bases, V lost 1 base, and 2 bases had no gene match.

This chain uses TRBV6-4 with TRBJ2-3; maybe TRBD2 (6 bases). Germline assignment: CDR1 MRHNA and CDR2 SNTAGT. CDR3 size: 14 residues. Trimming removed 7 bases at V and 0 bases at J, with 11 bases between. The CDR3 loop reads CASTRRDSTDTQYF. The CDR3 nucleotides are TGTGCCAGCACGAGGCGGGACAGCACAGATACGCAGTATTTT.

A single count supports this clone. The chain couples TRBV2 to TRBJ1-1; 9 bases map to TRBD1. Per the germline V gene, CDR1 is SNHLY and CDR2 is FYNNEI. V dropped 6 bases and J dropped 4; count of bases not matched to a gene: 3. The CDR3 is 13 amino acids. DNA for the CDR3: TGTGCCAGCAGAGGACAGGGGACCACTGAAGCTTTCTTT. Its protein is CASRGQGTTEAFF.

In DNA form, the CDR3 reads TGTGCCAGCAGCCTCAGACTGAAGACTAGCACAGATACGCAGTATTTT. Translating it yields CASSLRLKTSTDTQYF. The chain joins TRBV5-6 to TRBJ2-3; D gene unclear. The germline CDR1 and CDR2 sequences are SGHDT and YYEEEE. Trimming removed 4 bases from V and 0 bases from J, with 15 bases in between. This CDR3 has 16 residues.

A remark on this clone: Other DNA variants within this sample encode the same CDR3. V is TRBV4-2 and J is TRBJ1-1; D is perhaps TRBD1 (5 bases). The CDR3 extends over 15 amino acids. V was cut by 0 bases and J by 4 bases, with 12 bases left in between. Germline V gene data show CDR1 as LGHNA and CDR2 as YNFKEQ. The chain's CDR3 is CASSQDPGIGTEAFF. As DNA, the CDR3 is TGTGCCAGCAGCCAAGATCCAGGGATTGGCACTGAAGCTTTCTTT.

The V and J genes are TRBV6-5 and TRBJ1-1, with D possibly matching TRBD1 (5 bases). This CDR3 has 13 residues. V was clipped by 10 bases and J by 8 bases, with 20 bases between them. The germline V gene has CDR1 MNHEY and CDR2 SVGAGI. The CDR3 region is CATPKSGEREAFF. The CDR3 region has the DNA TGTGCCACCCCGAAGTCGGGGGAGAGGGAAGCTTTCTTT.

This chain's CDR3 is CASSSTGTRNTEAFF. The CDR3 nucleotides read TGTGCCAGTAGTAGCACGGGGACAAGGAACACTGAAGCTTTCTTT. The chain joins TRBV19 to TRBJ1-1, with D possibly TRBD1 on 6 matching bases. The V gene's germline CDR1 is LNHDA and CDR2 SQIVND (reference sequence). Trimming stripped 4 bases from V and 1 base from J, with 13 bases between. The CDR3 has 15 amino acids.